The next 19 T cell receptor beta chains were all read from a single sample in a study of early T cells in non-severe SARS-CoV-2 infection. TCRdb used MiXCR to reprocess the 5' RACE reads, holding one entry per CDR3 protein. This table has tens of thousands of distinct CDR3 sequences, 14% appearing once. What was sequenced was whole blood. These receptors came from an adult who was a healthcare worker with PCR-confirmed SARS-CoV-2 infection or an uninfected control (not recorded which).

This clonotype was counted between two and nine times. The rearrangement joins TRBV15 to TRBJ1-5; no firm D call. The CDR3 runs to 14 residues. V shed 0 bases and J shed 11 bases, with 14 bases lying between them. Germline V lookup: CDR1 LNHNV, CDR2 YYDKDF (reference sequence). CDR3 coding DNA: TGTGCCACCAGCAGAGATCAGACACCCAGGTCCCAGCATTTT. It is translated as CATSRDQTPRSQHF.

This clonotype was observed a handful of times. The chain uses TRBV28 and TRBJ2-1; 7 bases are a match to TRBD2. V dropped 7 bases and J dropped 10; count of bases not matched to a gene: 7. CDR1 MDHEN and CDR2 SYDVKM come from the germline V gene. The CDR3 totals 12 residues. In DNA form, the CDR3 reads TGTGCCAGCAACAGATATAGCGGGGAGCAGTTCTTC. This translates into CASNRYSGEQFF.

This clonotype was counted a few times. The chain recombines TRBV30 with TRBJ1-1; maybe TRBD1 (5 bases). Germline CDR1 and CDR2: GTSNPN and SVGIG (reference sequence). This CDR3 comprises 15 residues. Between the trimmed V and J ends, which lost 0 bases and 0 bases, there was a span of 11 bases. CDR3: CAWSVLGGMNTEAFF. The CDR3 DNA reads as TGTGCCTGGAGTGTACTTGGGGGAATGAACACTGAAGCTTTCTTT.

The V call is TRBV10-3, the J call TRBJ2-7; 10 nucleotides agree with TRBD1. Looked up from germline, CDR1 is ENHRY and CDR2 is SYGVKD. The CDR3 has 14 residues. V shed 2 bases, J shed 3 bases, and the junction held 1 base outside the gene matches. The CDR3 DNA is TGTGCCATCAGTGAGAGGGACAGGGGCTACGAGCAGTACTTC. This encodes CAISERDRGYEQYF.

This clonotype was seen a handful of times. The gene calls are TRBV19 and TRBJ2-2; no firm D call. The CDR3 has 16 residues. Trimming cost V 3 bases and J 1 base, with 12 bases left between them. CDR1 is LNHDA, CDR2 SQIVND, per germline (reference sequence). The CDR3 loop reads CASSITSALNTGELFF. Here the CDR3 DNA reads TGTGCCAGTAGTATCACTTCAGCACTGAACACCGGGGAGCTGTTTTTT. The complete variable domain, with remaining parts taken from reference TRBV19 and TRBJ2-2, reads DGGITQSPKYLFRKEGQNVTLSCEQNLNHDAMYWYRQDPGQGLRLIYYSQIVNDFQKGDIAEGYSVSREKKESFPLTVTSAQKNPTAFYLCASSITSALNTGELFFGEGSRLTVL.

The chain has TRBV7-8 and TRBJ2-7, with 9 bases matching TRBD2. V lost 1 base, J lost 2 bases, and 6 bases stayed unmatched. Germline CDR1 SGHVS, CDR2 FQNEAQ. The length of the CDR3 is 16 residues. The CDR3 nucleotides read TGTGCCAGCAGCTTAGAGCCCGCGGGAGGGCCCTACGAGCAGTACTTC. This translates into CASSLEPAGGPYEQYF.

V is TRBV30 and J is TRBJ1-2, with D uncertain. The CDR3 is 16 amino acids. V was trimmed by 1 base and J by 0 bases, leaving 15 bases between them. CDR1 and CDR2 from the germline V gene are GTSNPN and SVGIG (reference sequence). The CDR3 region has the DNA TGTGCCTGGAGTGACGACCCCCTCGGAACTAACTATGGCTACACCTTC. Translating it yields CAWSDDPLGTNYGYTF.

Here the CDR3 reads CASSLEGETQYF. The CDR3 nucleotides read TGTGCCAGCAGCTTAGAGGGAGAGACCCAGTACTTC. The gene calls are TRBV11-3 and TRBJ2-5; unclear D gene. The CDR3 covers 12 residues. Germline-derived CDR1 and CDR2 are SGHNT and YENEEA. V was cut by 0 bases and J by 4 bases, with 3 bases left in between.

This clonotype was recorded many times. The rearrangement links TRBV6-5 to TRBJ2-3; 10 bases match TRBD2. The J segment lost 4 bases and the V segment lost 0 bases, leaving 4 bases of the junction unmatched. The CDR3 length is 16 residues. In germline, CDR1 is MNHEY, CDR2 SVGAGI. The CDR3 reads CASSYSSGGAADTQYF. The CDR3 nucleotides are TGTGCCAGCAGTTACTCAAGCGGGGGGGCGGCAGATACGCAGTATTTT.

Of note for this clonotype: At one of its ends the junction is not consistent with the germline gene, which may arise from a read error. The V gene is TRBV28, the J gene TRBJ1-2; D is undetermined. Germline V gene data show CDR1 as MDHEN and CDR2 as SYDVKM. The CDR3 consists of 12 residues. CDR3 coding DNA: TGTGCCAGCAGCCCCCTGGCTCATGGCTACGCCTTC. This encodes CASSPLAHGYAF.

This clonotype was counted at least ten times. The CDR3 spells CASSFDQIYNEQFF. The CDR3 DNA reads TGTGCCAGCAGTTTCGACCAGATTTACAATGAGCAGTTCTTC. The genes are TRBV6-5 and TRBJ2-1; D is unresolved. The ends were cut back, 4 bases at V and 4 bases at J, with 11 bases in the middle. Germline V lookup: CDR1 MNHEY, CDR2 SVGAGI. The CDR3 has 14 amino acids.

This chain links TRBV20-1 with TRBJ1-1; weak D call: TRBD1 (6 bases). Germline V gene data show CDR1 as DFQATT and CDR2 as SNEGSKA (reference sequence). V dropped 5 bases and J dropped 6 bases, with 10 bases sitting between them. CDR3 size: 11 residues. The CDR3 is CSAPGAAEAFF. CDR3 DNA: TGCAGTGCTCCAGGGGCCGCTGAAGCTTTCTTT.

J is TRBJ1-2 and V is TRBV5-4; D is uncertain. Germline values: CDR1 SGHNT, CDR2 YYREEE (reference sequence). The CDR3 totals 15 residues. V lost 0 bases, J lost 7 bases, and 16 bases lay in between. CDR3 sequence reads: CASSLAGGSPGGYTF. CDR3 in DNA: TGTGCCAGCAGCTTGGCCGGAGGGTCCCCTGGTGGCTACACCTTC.

This clonotype was observed at least ten times. The V gene is TRBV28, the J gene TRBJ2-3; 11 nucleotides line up with TRBD2. The CDR3 covers 16 residues. Germline CDR1 MDHEN, CDR2 SYDVKM. The V segment lost 6 bases and the J segment 5 bases; nucleotides outside the gene matches: 10. This CDR3 is CASSQIAGGREDTQYF. The CDR3 coding sequence is TGTGCCAGCAGCCAAATAGCGGGGGGGCGGGAAGATACGCAGTATTTT.

In this sample, this clonotype turned up many times. This sequence joins TRBV12-3 or TRBV12-4 and TRBJ1-1; no definite D call. V was shortened by 6 bases and J by 0 bases, with 5 bases between the two germline ends. The CDR3 runs to 12 residues. CDR3 in amino acids: CASRQLNTEAFF. The CDR3 DNA reads as TGTGCCAGCAGACAGCTGAACACTGAAGCTTTCTTT.

This clonotype was recorded a few times. This chain links TRBV5-4 with TRBJ2-7, with TRBD1 matching over 7 bases. Germline assignment: CDR1 SGHNT and CDR2 YYREEE (reference sequence). CDR3 length: 15 amino acids. V gave up 2 bases and J gave up 1 base; unmatched junction bases: 6. The DNA for the CDR3 is TGTGCCAGCAGCTTTTCCGGGACAGCTTCCTACGAGCAGTACTTC. Its translation: CASSFSGTASYEQYF.

This clonotype was counted many times. The chain uses TRBV6-4 and TRBJ2-3; D is possibly TRBD1 (5 bases). There are 14 residues in the CDR3. Germline V lookup: CDR1 MRHNA, CDR2 SNTAGT. The ends were cut back, 10 bases at V and 1 base at J, with 15 bases in the middle. CDR3 sequence reads: CATSGEGGTDTQYF. The CDR3 bases are TGTGCCACCTCGGGCGAAGGGGGCACAGATACGCAGTATTTT.

This clonotype was detected only a few times. The CDR3 nucleotides read TGTGCCAGCAGCCGGGGACTGAGCACAGATACGCAGTATTTT. Translating it yields CASSRGLSTDTQYF. V usage is TRBV3-1 and J usage is TRBJ2-3, with D tentatively TRBD2 (6 bases). Germline assignment: CDR1 LGHDT and CDR2 YNNKEL (reference sequence). V gave up 4 bases and J gave up 0 bases, with 8 bases separating them. The CDR3 is 14 residues long.

The chain carries TRBV6-4 and TRBJ2-1; 12 bases match TRBD2. J was trimmed by 8 bases and V by 4 bases; bases with no gene match: 6. The germline V gene encodes CDR1 MRHNA and CDR2 SNTAGT. The length of the CDR3 is 15 residues. In DNA form, the CDR3 reads TGTGCCAGCAGTGCCCTAGCGGGGGGGCCCTATGAGCAGTTCTTC. Translating it yields CASSALAGGPYEQFF.